This T cell receptor (beta chain) appears in the sequencing data of a study of cytotoxic CD8 clonotypes in ibrutinib-treated CLL. A word on this clone: Its target is not known.

V lost 2 bases and J 12 bases, leaving 14 bases between the germline ends. The CDR3 has 12 residues. Germline assignment: CDR1 SGHNT and CDR2 YYREEE (reference sequence). Study conclusions and caveats: Exceeding age-matched healthy donors, baseline clonality also tracked the counts of circulating CD8+ T cells.

TCRdb keeps only in-frame clones here, not all; method: immunoSEQ multiplex PCR. The data show fewer than 75,000 clones, with more than 70% seen just once and around 43% held by the top ten. The clonotype was recovered from a human donor with chronic lymphocytic leukemia. The chain carries TRBV5-4 and TRBJ1-1; a weak D match, TRBD1 (5 bases). Source: PBMCs, taken after 12 months of ibrutinib treatment. In DNA, the CDR3 is TGTGCCAGCAGCTTTGGGCAGGGTAGGCCTTTCTTT. Translating gives CASSFGQGRPFF. Full variable domain (outside the CDR3, taken from reference TRBV5-4 and TRBJ1-1): ETGVTQSPTHLIKTRGQQVTLRCSSQSGHNTVSWYQQALGQGPQFIFQYYREEENGRGNFPPRFSGLQFPNYSSELNVNALELDDSALYLCASSFGQGRPFFGQGTRLTVV.